The rows below give T cell receptor beta chains drawn from one sample of a study of control samples from healthy donors and cancer patients. Sequencing was performed with immunoSEQ multiplex PCR; in TCRdb, only in-frame clones are kept and a portion is missing. The profile covers about 180,000 clones, with 90% appearing a single time and 1.2% to 1.5% taken by the ten largest. Sequenced input: blood. The origin of the receptors is a woman aged 45 to 65 in good health. Both conserved end residues are part of each CDR3. Fields, in order: CDR3 protein, CDR3 DNA, J gene, V gene, clone size, D gene, CDR3 length. A D gene is named only where the DNA matches it firmly. Where a row states a size, it is once, few, many or the class of an expanded clone; other rows omit it.

CDR3aa: CASSTGLAGYEQYF
CDR3nt: TGTGCCAGCAGCACGGGACTAGCAGGGTACGAGCAGTACTTC
j_gene: TRBJ2-7
v_gene: TRBV7-2
abundance: NA
d_gene: TRBD2
len: 14

CDR3aa: CASSPAANYGYTF
CDR3nt: TGTGCCAGCAGCCCCGCCGCTAACTATGGCTACACCTTC
j_gene: TRBJ1-2
v_gene: TRBV7-2
abundance: NA
d_gene: NA
len: 13

CDR3aa: CASSYGTEAFF
CDR3nt: TGTGCCAGCAGTTACGGGACTGAAGCTTTCTTT
j_gene: TRBJ1-1
v_gene: TRBV6-5
abundance: NA
d_gene: NA
len: 11

CDR3aa: CASSRNGRTNEKLFF
CDR3nt: TGTGCCAGCTCACGAAATGGCAGAACTAATGAAAAACTGTTTTTT
j_gene: TRBJ1-4
v_gene: TRBV18
abundance: NA
d_gene: NA
len: 15

CDR3aa: CASSLSVETQYF
CDR3nt: TGTGCCAGCAGCCTGTCGGTGGAGACCCAGTACTTC
j_gene: TRBJ2-5
v_gene: TRBV5-8
abundance: NA
d_gene: NA
len: 12

CDR3aa: CASSPIYPRDEQFF
CDR3nt: TGTGCCAGCAGTCCCATCTATCCGAGAGATGAGCAGTTCTTC
j_gene: TRBJ2-1
v_gene: TRBV3-1/TRBV3-2
abundance: NA
d_gene: NA
len: 14

CDR3aa: CASTQRGRGTEAFF
CDR3nt: TGTGCCAGCACCCAAAGGGGGAGGGGAACTGAAGCTTTCTTT
j_gene: TRBJ1-1
v_gene: TRBV3-1/TRBV3-2
abundance: few
d_gene: NA
len: 14

CDR3aa: CASSLTANGELFF
CDR3nt: TGTGCCAGCAGTTTAACAGCGAACGGGGAGCTGTTTTTT
j_gene: TRBJ2-2
v_gene: TRBV27
abundance: once
d_gene: NA
len: 13

CDR3aa: CASSLGQVGALNIQYF
CDR3nt: TGTGCCAGCAGCTTAGGCCAGGTGGGGGCGTTAAACATTCAGTACTTC
j_gene: TRBJ2-4
v_gene: TRBV13
abundance: NA
d_gene: NA
len: 16

CDR3aa: CASSPPGGGNQPQHF
CDR3nt: TGTGCCAGTAGTCCGCCGGGGGGGGGCAATCAGCCCCAGCATTTT
j_gene: TRBJ1-5
v_gene: TRBV19
abundance: NA
d_gene: NA
len: 15

CDR3aa: CASRSPLDREETQYF
CDR3nt: TGTGCCAGCCGATCTCCATTGGACAGGGAAGAGACCCAGTACTTC
j_gene: TRBJ2-5
v_gene: TRBV19
abundance: NA
d_gene: TRBD1
len: 15

CDR3aa: CSVPGQGATAEGYGYTF
CDR3nt: TGCAGCGTTCCCGGACAGGGGGCGACGGCCGAGGGGTATGGCTACACCTTC
j_gene: TRBJ1-2
v_gene: TRBV29-1
abundance: NA
d_gene: TRBD1
len: 17

CDR3aa: CASSIKSASYEQYF
CDR3nt: TGTGCCAGTAGTATTAAAAGCGCCTCCTACGAGCAGTACTTC
j_gene: TRBJ2-7
v_gene: TRBV19
abundance: NA
d_gene: NA
len: 14

CDR3aa: CAISGQGAESPLHF
CDR3nt: TGTGCCATCAGTGGACAGGGGGCTGAATCACCCCTCCACTTT
j_gene: TRBJ1-6
v_gene: TRBV10-3
abundance: NA
d_gene: TRBD1
len: 14

CDR3aa: CAWSDQGDYGYTF
CDR3nt: TGTGCCTGGAGTGATCAAGGGGACTATGGCTACACCTTC
j_gene: TRBJ1-2
v_gene: TRBV30
abundance: once
d_gene: NA
len: 13

CDR3aa: CASRLNTGELFF
CDR3nt: TGTGCCAGCAGACTGAACACCGGGGAGCTGTTTTTT
j_gene: TRBJ2-2
v_gene: TRBV28
abundance: NA
d_gene: NA
len: 12

CDR3aa: CATSERGGEAFF
CDR3nt: TGTGCCACCAGTGAACGGGGGGGTGAAGCTTTCTTT
j_gene: TRBJ1-1
v_gene: TRBV24-1
abundance: NA
d_gene: NA
len: 12

CDR3aa: CASSLAGGPHNEQFF
CDR3nt: TGTGCCAGCAGCCTAGCGGGAGGGCCCCACAATGAGCAGTTCTTC
j_gene: TRBJ2-1
v_gene: TRBV5-6
abundance: NA
d_gene: TRBD2
len: 15

CDR3aa: CATSRDRAHMTVSNQPQHF
CDR3nt: TGTGCCACCAGCAGAGATCGGGCCCATATGACAGTCAGCAATCAGCCCCAGCATTTT
j_gene: TRBJ1-5
v_gene: TRBV15
abundance: NA
d_gene: NA
len: 19

CDR3aa: CASSPWDRVGNTIYF
CDR3nt: TGTGCCAGCAGTCCGTGGGACAGGGTTGGAAACACCATATATTTT
j_gene: TRBJ1-3
v_gene: TRBV6-5
abundance: few
d_gene: TRBD1
len: 15

CDR3aa: CASSLGTSHIEQFF
CDR3nt: TGTGCCAGCAGCTTAGGGACTAGCCACATTGAGCAGTTCTTC
j_gene: TRBJ2-1
v_gene: TRBV11-3
abundance: NA
d_gene: TRBD2
len: 14

CDR3aa: CASSNGNQPQHF
CDR3nt: TGTGCCAGTAGTAACGGCAATCAGCCCCAGCATTTT
j_gene: TRBJ1-5
v_gene: TRBV19
abundance: NA
d_gene: NA
len: 12

CDR3aa: CASSPSLAGGHEQFF
CDR3nt: TGTGCCAGCAGCCCGTCACTAGCGGGGGGGCACGAGCAGTTCTTC
j_gene: TRBJ2-1
v_gene: TRBV14
abundance: NA
d_gene: TRBD2
len: 15

CDR3aa: CASVPDRNSPLHF
CDR3nt: TGTGCCAGCGTGCCGGACAGGAATTCACCCCTCCACTTT
j_gene: TRBJ1-6
v_gene: TRBV12-3/TRBV12-4
abundance: NA
d_gene: TRBD1
len: 13

CDR3aa: CASSLSHPLSPRAGELFF
CDR3nt: TGTGCCAGCAGTCTTTCGCACCCGTTAAGCCCCAGGGCCGGGGAGCTGTTTTTT
j_gene: TRBJ2-2
v_gene: TRBV6-2/TRBV6-3
abundance: NA
d_gene: NA
len: 18

CDR3aa: CASNGQGGGGEQYF
CDR3nt: TGTGCCAGCAACGGACAGGGGGGGGGCGGCGAGCAGTACTTC
j_gene: TRBJ2-7
v_gene: TRBV2
abundance: NA
d_gene: TRBD1
len: 14

CDR3aa: CASSSGTLDTQYF
CDR3nt: TGTGCCAGCAGCTCCGGGACTTTAGATACGCAGTATTTT
j_gene: TRBJ2-3
v_gene: TRBV7-3
abundance: NA
d_gene: NA
len: 13

CDR3aa: CASSLPGQINYGYTF
CDR3nt: TGTGCCAGCAGCTTACCGGGACAAATAAACTATGGCTACACCTTC
j_gene: TRBJ1-2
v_gene: TRBV5-6
abundance: NA
d_gene: NA
len: 15

CDR3aa: CASSLDTSGQALHF
CDR3nt: TGTGCCAGCAGCTTAGATACGTCCGGACAGGCGCTCCACTTT
j_gene: TRBJ1-6
v_gene: TRBV7-9
abundance: NA
d_gene: TRBD1
len: 14

CDR3aa: CASSVRSSGRMSEQYF
CDR3nt: TGTGCCAGCAGCGTAAGAAGTAGCGGGAGAATGAGCGAGCAGTACTTC
j_gene: TRBJ2-7
v_gene: TRBV9
abundance: NA
d_gene: TRBD2
len: 16

CDR3aa: CASSHPTRDRAYEQYF
CDR3nt: TGTGCCAGCAGCCACCCTACCCGGGACAGGGCCTACGAGCAGTACTTC
j_gene: TRBJ2-7
v_gene: TRBV6-2/TRBV6-3
abundance: NA
d_gene: TRBD1
len: 16

CDR3aa: CASSPMGWGETQYF
CDR3nt: TGTGCCAGCAGCCCAATGGGTTGGGGGGAGACCCAGTACTTC
j_gene: TRBJ2-5
v_gene: TRBV5-5
abundance: NA
d_gene: NA
len: 14

CDR3aa: CSAGQEGYGYTF
CDR3nt: TGCAGCGCAGGACAGGAGGGATATGGCTACACCTTC
j_gene: TRBJ1-2
v_gene: TRBV29-1
abundance: once
d_gene: TRBD1
len: 12

CDR3aa: CASSESARGGQLYGYTF
CDR3nt: TGTGCCAGCAGTGAGTCGGCCCGGGGAGGACAGCTCTATGGCTACACCTTC
j_gene: TRBJ1-2
v_gene: TRBV6-4
abundance: NA
d_gene: NA
len: 17

CDR3aa: CASSWVGEQYF
CDR3nt: TGTGCCAGCAGTTGGGTCGGCGAGCAGTACTTC
j_gene: TRBJ2-7
v_gene: TRBV6-5
abundance: NA
d_gene: NA
len: 11

CDR3aa: CASSSFAGQGVNTIYF
CDR3nt: TGTGCCAGCAGCTCCTTCGCGGGACAGGGGGTTAACACCATATATTTT
j_gene: TRBJ1-3
v_gene: TRBV7-2
abundance: NA
d_gene: TRBD1
len: 16

CDR3aa: CASSLGGTANTEAFF
CDR3nt: TGTGCCAGCAGCTTAGGAGGGACGGCGAACACTGAAGCTTTCTTT
j_gene: TRBJ1-1
v_gene: TRBV7-9
abundance: NA
d_gene: NA
len: 15

CDR3aa: CASSLTGDGVEQYF
CDR3nt: TGTGCCAGCAGCCTGACGGGAGATGGGGTCGAGCAGTACTTC
j_gene: TRBJ2-7
v_gene: TRBV4-2
abundance: few
d_gene: NA
len: 14

CDR3aa: CASSTGTAYFTGELFF
CDR3nt: TGCGCCAGCAGCACCGGGACAGCATACTTCACCGGGGAGCTGTTTTTT
j_gene: TRBJ2-2
v_gene: TRBV5-1
abundance: NA
d_gene: TRBD1
len: 16

CDR3aa: CASSFPRDRADTQYF
CDR3nt: TGTGCCAGCAGCTTCCCACGAGACCGCGCAGATACGCAGTATTTT
j_gene: TRBJ2-3
v_gene: TRBV5-4
abundance: few
d_gene: NA
len: 15

CDR3aa: CASRYARGRETQYF
CDR3nt: TGTGCCAGCAGATACGCGCGGGGACGGGAGACCCAGTACTTC
j_gene: TRBJ2-5
v_gene: TRBV5-6
abundance: NA
d_gene: NA
len: 14

CDR3aa: CASSLGSPGANVLTF
CDR3nt: TGTGCCAGCAGCTTAGGGTCTCCTGGGGCCAACGTCCTGACTTTC
j_gene: TRBJ2-6
v_gene: TRBV7-7
abundance: NA
d_gene: NA
len: 15